These 16 T cell receptor beta chains were all obtained from the same sample, sequenced in a study of OX40 agonist ivuxolimab in advanced cancers. Clones were sequenced by immunoSEQ multiplex PCR, and TCRdb holds only the in-frame ones, with some missing. The table records over 100,000 clones, around nine tenths of them present only once. The sample was CD4+ or CD8+ T cells sorted from blood, taken in a trial of the OX40 agonist ivuxolimab. The receptors originated from an adult with an advanced solid tumor such as melanoma, head and neck, liver or kidney cancer.

The genes are TRBV5-1 and TRBJ2-7, with D possibly TRBD1 on 6 matching bases. The germline V gene has CDR1 SGHRS and CDR2 YFSETQ. Trimming took off 6 bases at V and 5 bases at J, with 18 bases between the two ends. This CDR3 comprises 14 residues. The CDR3 nucleotides are TGCGCCAGCACTAAACAGGGAGCTTCGGACGAGCAGTACTTC. Translated, it gives CASTKQGASDEQYF.

This chain joins TRBV6-5 and TRBJ1-1; 8 bases map to TRBD1. V dropped 6 bases and J dropped 3; count of bases not matched to a gene: 9. The CDR3 has 15 residues. Looked up from germline, CDR1 is MNHEY and CDR2 is SVGAGI. CDR3 loop: CASRRTGTSDTEAFF. The DNA of the CDR3 is TGTGCCAGCAGACGGACAGGGACGAGTGACACTGAAGCTTTCTTT.

Details on this clone: At one end, the junction sequence differs from germline, possibly due to a read error. The chain uses TRBV20-1 and TRBJ2-4, with D unresolved. This CDR3 is 11 amino acids long. Germline loops: CDR1 DFQATT, CDR2 SNEGSKA (reference sequence). The chain's CDR3 is CSASLGLDQYF. The CDR3 DNA is TGCAGCGCTAGTTTAGGGTTGGACCAGTACTTC.

CDR3 sequence (DNA): TGTGCCAGCAGTTTTGTAATAACGGGGCCGAACACTGAAGCTTTCTTT. It encodes CASSFVITGPNTEAFF. The chain employs TRBV28 and TRBJ1-1, with TRBD1 as a possible D gene (5 bases). The CDR3 length is 16 residues. The V and J ends lost 3 bases and 1 base respectively, with 15 bases between them. Germline CDR1 reads MDHEN; CDR2 reads SYDVKM.

The CDR3 loop is CASSSTGGAHYGYTF. Written as DNA, the CDR3 is TGTGCCAGCAGTTCAACAGGGGGCGCGCACTATGGCTACACCTTC. The chain links TRBV28 to TRBJ1-2, with 9 bases lining up with TRBD1. The CDR3 is 15 amino acids. The ends lost 4 bases at V and 3 bases at J; junction bases unmatched: 6. CDR1 MDHEN and CDR2 SYDVKM come from the germline V gene.

V gene TRBV7-2 combines with J gene TRBJ2-2; no clear D gene. Germline values: CDR1 SGHTA, CDR2 FQGNSA. This CDR3 comprises 15 residues. The V gene lost 2 bases and the J gene lost 4 bases, with 11 bases spanning the gap. The CDR3 nucleotides read TGTGCCAGCAGCTTATACAGACGAAGCACCGGGGAGCTGTTTTTT. This sequence encodes CASSLYRRSTGELFF. Full variable domain (missing parts from reference TRBV7-2 and TRBJ2-2): GAGVSQSPSNKVTEKGKDVELRCDPISGHTALYWYRQSLGQGLEFLIYFQGNSAPDKSGLPSDRFSAERTGGSVSTLTIQRTQQEDSAVYLCASSLYRRSTGELFFGEGSRLTVL.

The J gene is TRBJ1-4, the V gene TRBV10-3, with 9 bases identical to TRBD1. V shed 5 bases, J shed 5 bases, and the junction held 6 bases outside the gene matches. The CDR3 length is 15 residues. CDR1 is ENHRY, CDR2 SYGVKD, per germline. The chain's CDR3 is CAISPGTGNNEKLFF. The CDR3, as DNA: TGTGCCATCAGTCCCGGGACAGGGAACAATGAAAAACTGTTTTTT.

The CDR3 region is CASSLGAGSYEQYF. CDR3 nucleotide sequence: TGTGCCAGCAGCTTAGGCGCAGGGTCCTACGAGCAGTACTTC. The chain is built from TRBV7-9 and TRBJ2-7, with D tentatively TRBD1 (5 bases). This CDR3 contains 14 residues. Trimming cost V 1 base and J 1 base, with 8 bases left between them. The germline gives CDR1 SEHNR, CDR2 FQNEAQ (reference sequence). The complete variable domain, with remaining parts taken from reference TRBV7-9 and TRBJ2-7, reads DTGVSQNPRHKITKRGQNVTFRCDPISEHNRLYWYRQTLGQGPEFLTYFQNEAQLEKSRLLSDRFSAERPKGSFSTLEIQRTEQGDSAMYLCASSLGAGSYEQYFGPGTRLTVT.

J is TRBJ2-7 and V is TRBV2; 13 bases map to TRBD2. The junction had 3 bases not matched to a gene; V was cut back by 6 bases and J by 4 bases. This CDR3 spans 14 amino acids. Germline values: CDR1 SNHLY, CDR2 FYNNEI. The CDR3 loop reads CASRGLAGSYEQYF. The CDR3 coding sequence is TGTGCCAGCAGGGGACTAGCGGGATCTTACGAGCAGTACTTC.

The rearrangement links TRBV7-2 to TRBJ1-4, with no clear D. The CDR3 is made up of 15 amino acids. V was clipped by 5 bases and J by 0 bases, with 10 bases between them. CDR1 and CDR2 (germline): SGHTA, FQGNSA. The CDR3 DNA reads as TGTGCCAGCAGCCAACCCGGTGCAACTAATGAAAAACTGTTTTTT. Translated, it gives CASSQPGATNEKLFF.

This clone has a single count. V usage is TRBV18 and J usage is TRBJ2-5; D is ambiguous. Germline loops: CDR1 KGHSH, CDR2 LQKENI. The CDR3 spans 14 residues. Trimming stripped 0 bases from V and 1 base from J, with 6 bases between. The CDR3 nucleotides read TGTGCCAGCTCACCACCGAGTTTCCAAGAGACCCAGTACTTC. It specifies CASSPPSFQETQYF. The variable domain in full, with the rest retrieved from reference TRBV18 and TRBJ2-5, is NAGVMQNPRHLVRRRGQEARLRCSPMKGHSHVYWYRQLPEEGLKFMVYLQKENIIDESGMPKERFSAEFPKEGPSILRIQQVVRGDSAAYFCASSPPSFQETQYFGPGTRLLVL.

The rearrangement links TRBV5-1 to TRBJ1-2; a weak D match, TRBD1 (5 bases). The CDR3 extends over 17 amino acids. Germline loops: CDR1 SGHRS, CDR2 YFSETQ. V was shortened by 0 bases and J by 6 bases, with 21 bases between the two germline ends. The CDR3 loop reads CASSLGAGTLDPHGYTF. In nucleotides, the CDR3 is TGCGCCAGCAGCTTGGGAGCAGGGACTTTGGACCCTCATGGCTACACCTTC.

This chain connects TRBV5-1 to TRBJ1-1; no reliable D call. Between the trimmed V and J ends, which lost 0 bases and 4 bases, there was a span of 7 bases. The CDR3 contains 13 residues. The germline CDR1 and CDR2 sequences are SGHRS and YFSETQ. This CDR3 is CASSLAGITEAFF. In nucleotides, the CDR3 is TGCGCCAGCAGCTTGGCGGGGATCACTGAAGCTTTCTTT. The complete variable domain, with remaining parts taken from reference TRBV5-1 and TRBJ1-1, reads KAGVTQTPRYLIKTRGQQVTLSCSPISGHRSVSWYQQTPGQGLQFLFEYFSETQRNKGNFPGRFSGRQFSNSRSEMNVSTLELGDSALYLCASSLAGITEAFFGQGTRLTVV.

The V and J genes are TRBV11-2 and TRBJ2-2; D unclear. V lost 4 bases and J 4 bases, leaving 7 bases between the germline ends. Germline lookup yields CDR1 SGHAT and CDR2 FQNNGV. The CDR3 is made up of 13 amino acids. The CDR3 loop is CASSSQVTGELFF. The CDR3 DNA sequence: TGTGCCAGCAGCTCCCAGGTCACCGGGGAGCTGTTTTTT.

The V and J genes are TRBV7-8 and TRBJ2-1; the D gene is possibly TRBD1 (5 bases). Between the trimmed V and J ends, which lost 4 bases and 10 bases, there was a span of 20 bases. This CDR3 is 15 amino acids long. Germline V gene data show CDR1 as SGHVS and CDR2 as FQNEAQ. This chain's CDR3 is CASSSRRLNDREQFF. The CDR3 DNA follows: TGTGCCAGCAGCTCGAGGCGGCTTAATGACAGAGAGCAGTTCTTC.

CDR3 in amino acids: CASSSFSTVNTEAFF. CDR3 DNA sequence: TGTGCCAGTTCTTCCTTCTCGACAGTGAACACTGAAGCTTTCTTT. The rearrangement links TRBV19 to TRBJ1-1, with a weak D call TRBD1 (5 bases). Germline V gene data show CDR1 as LNHDA and CDR2 as SQIVND (reference sequence). There are 15 residues in the CDR3. V lost 8 bases and J 0 bases, leaving 16 bases between the germline ends.